The source of this T cell receptor (beta chain) is a study of T-cell reconstitution after alpha-beta-depleted transplantation in children. V lost 5 bases to trimming and J lost 3 bases; unmatched junction nucleotides: 9. The CDR3 sequence is 15 residues long. Germline assignment: CDR1 SGHTA and CDR2 FQGNSA. Study outcomes and limitations: Some patients' high day-60 TCRbeta diversity was attributed to recipient cells surviving conditioning. From newly produced T cells came most of the T-cell counts and diversity one year after transplant. After transplant, at about two months, alpha-beta T cells were reportedly derived from several hundred expanded graft clones.

It was with unique molecular identifiers that the TCRbeta library was prepared. TCRdb reprocessed the PCR reads via MiXCR and lists one record per CDR3 protein. Among some 180,000 distinct CDR3 sequences listed, 6.6% were seen once. A word on this clonotype: Its specificity is not known.

The TCR comes from a boy younger than 10 with acute lymphoblastic leukemia, due to receive a stem cell transplant. The chain links TRBV7-2 to TRBJ1-2; TRBD1 matches at 7 bases. The sequencing used PBMCs, collected before TCRalphabeta/CD19-depleted stem cell transplant. CDR3 DNA: TGTGCCAGCAGCCTTGTAGGGGGCGCGGACTATGGCTACACCTTC. It is translated as CASSLVGGADYGYTF.